This TCR beta chain was sequenced for a study of CD8 T cells in ankylosing spondylitis. Study-level findings and limits: Significantly higher representation of disease-linked clones was reported for matched ankylosing spondylitis synovial fluid. Some of the motif variants had earlier been found in reactive arthritis patients' fluid and blood. Characteristic, it appeared, of ankylosing spondylitis blood was a TCR beta motif of fewer than 10 highly homologous variants.

Germline V gene sequence: CDR1 MNHEY, CDR2 SMNVEV (reference sequence). This CDR3 is built from 17 residues. V was clipped by 6 bases and J by 4 bases, with 23 bases between them. Concerning this clonotype itself: The target antigen is unknown.

TCRdb independently ran MiXCR on the 5' RACE reads; one entry per CDR3 protein. The repertoire has under 450,000 distinct CDR3 sequences, 20% to 25% of them found once; the top ten carry roughly 14%. The origin of this receptor is a male donor with ankylosing spondylitis or in good health (not recorded which). The chain carries TRBV27 and TRBJ2-3; possible D gene TRBD2, 6 bases. The sequenced sample was blood, either unsorted or a sorted T cell fraction (not recorded which). The CDR3 nucleotides are TGTGCCAGCAGCTTGGGCGGGACCACCCCTGGGGCAGATACGCAGTATTTT. This encodes CASSLGGTTPGADTQYF.